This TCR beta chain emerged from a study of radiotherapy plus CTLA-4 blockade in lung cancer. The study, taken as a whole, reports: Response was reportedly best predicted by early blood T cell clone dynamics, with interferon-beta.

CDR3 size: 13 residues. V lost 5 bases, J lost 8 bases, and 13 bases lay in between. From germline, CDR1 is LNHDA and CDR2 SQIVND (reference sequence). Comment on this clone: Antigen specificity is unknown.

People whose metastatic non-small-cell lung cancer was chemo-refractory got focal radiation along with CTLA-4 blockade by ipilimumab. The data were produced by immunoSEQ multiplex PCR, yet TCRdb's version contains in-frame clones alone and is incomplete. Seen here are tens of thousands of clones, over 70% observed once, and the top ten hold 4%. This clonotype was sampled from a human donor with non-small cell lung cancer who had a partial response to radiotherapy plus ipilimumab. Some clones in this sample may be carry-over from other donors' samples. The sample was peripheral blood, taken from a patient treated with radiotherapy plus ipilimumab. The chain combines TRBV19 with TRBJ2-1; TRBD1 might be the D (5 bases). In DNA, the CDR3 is TGTGCCAGTAGTCCCCGTGGGGCGTATGAGCAGTTCTTC. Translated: CASSPRGAYEQFF.